This T cell receptor beta chain was recovered during a study of T-cell memory formation after mild COVID-19. Across the study: In these data, TCR clusters were largely donor specific.

The germline V gene encodes CDR1 SGHDT and CDR2 YYEEEE. The junction had 4 bases not matched to a gene; V was cut back by 4 bases and J by 0 bases. The CDR3 sequence is 15 residues long. Barcoded TCR alpha and TCR beta cDNA libraries with UMIs came from 5'RACE using constant-segment primers. MiXCR was run by TCRdb on the 5' RACE reads, yielding one entry per CDR3 protein. The data contain under 650,000 distinct CDR3 sequences, more than 15% of them singletons. This clonotype was counted between two and nine times. The antigen is undetermined. Overall study findings and caveats: There were some responding clones in pre-infection memory, which suggested that cross-reactive memory had joined.

This rearrangement joins TRBV5-6 to TRBJ2-1, with 7 bases fitting TRBD2. The source of this sequence is an adult woman who had mild COVID-19 (a few samples of this study predate the infection). Cell type and time point are not known. The sample was PBMCs or a T cell subset sorted from them (not recorded which). CDR3 nucleotide sequence: TGTGCCAGCAGCGGTGTAGCGGGCTCCTACAATGAGCAGTTCTTC. Protein product: CASSGVAGSYNEQFF. The full variable domain, its missing parts supplied by reference TRBV5-6 and TRBJ2-1, is DAGVTQSPTHLIKTRGQQVTLRCSPKSGHDTVSWYQQALGQGPQFIFQYYEEEERQRGNFPDRFSGHQFPNYSSELNVNALLLGDSALYLCASSGVAGSYNEQFFGPGTRLTVL.